The source of this T cell receptor (beta chain) is a study of beta chain features in type 1 diabetes. Germline V gives CDR1 LNHNV, CDR2 YYDKDF (reference sequence). Trimming pared 0 bases from V and 11 bases from J, leaving 20 bases between. This CDR3 has 16 residues. All of the isolated RNA was reverse transcribed, so expressed TCRB transcripts were sequenced. Sequencing was performed with immunoSEQ multiplex PCR; in TCRdb, only in-frame clones are kept and a portion is missing. This sample has 200,000 to 250,000 clones, with around 68% found just once. This clone was found a few times. The J gene is TRBJ1-5, the V gene TRBV15; D unresolved. Sequences were obtained from naive CD4+ T cells from blood. The TCR sequence derives from a man between 25 and 39 years old in good health. In nucleotides, the CDR3 is TGTGCCACCAGCAGAGAAGTTGTGGGAGGCCTCTCGTCCCAGCATTTT. It specifies CATSREVVGGLSSQHF.